These 10 T cell receptor beta chains were all obtained from the same sample, sequenced in a study of T cell responses to AZD1222 COVID-19 vaccine. The method was immunoSEQ multiplex PCR; TCRdb's version includes in-frame clones alone and lacks a portion of them. The sample contains more than 140,000 clones, 88% of which appear only once. Material: peripheral blood, obtained on day 0 of MenACWY control vaccination. The receptor set was obtained from an adult in good health.

The chain uses TRBV6-5 and TRBJ1-2; D gene ambiguous. Trimming left V 7 bases short and J 4 bases short, with 7 bases between. Germline CDR1 and CDR2: MNHEY and SVGAGI. The CDR3 spans 11 residues. DNA of the CDR3: TGTGCCAGCATGGGTTCCTATGGCTACACCTTC. Residues: CASMGSYGYTF.

The V call is TRBV13, the J call TRBJ2-1, with D unresolved. CDR3 length: 12 amino acids. CDR1 and CDR2 (germline): PRHDT, FYEKMQ (reference sequence). Trimming removed 5 bases from V and 4 bases from J, with 6 bases in between. Written as DNA, the CDR3 is TGTGCCAGCAGCCCCAGTTACAATGAGCAGTTCTTC. This encodes CASSPSYNEQFF.

The CDR3 spells CASSSTGRGSPLHF. CDR3 DNA: TGTGCCAGCAGCAGTACAGGGAGAGGGTCACCCCTCCACTTT. This rearrangement joins TRBV5-6 to TRBJ1-6; D is possibly TRBD1 (6 bases). Germline V CDR1 and CDR2: SGHDT, YYEEEE. Trimming cost V 4 bases and J 10 bases, with 15 bases left between them. The CDR3 consists of 14 residues.

The chain employs TRBV7-9 and TRBJ1-1; the D gene is possibly TRBD1 (5 bases). Trimming took off 5 bases at V and 4 bases at J, with 20 bases between the two ends. This CDR3 spans 16 amino acids. Germline V gene lookup returns CDR1 SEHNR and CDR2 FQNEAQ (reference sequence). CDR3 nucleotides: TGTGCCAGCAGCCAAGGGGCCTGGGCCGAAGGCACTGAAGCTTTCTTT. This encodes CASSQGAWAEGTEAFF.

This chain connects TRBV7-9 to TRBJ2-7; D is unclear. Trimming cost V 5 bases and J 2 bases, with 13 bases left between them. The germline V gene has CDR1 SEHNR and CDR2 FQNEAQ (reference sequence). CDR3 size: 14 residues. The chain's CDR3 is CASSHPQGAYEQYF. In DNA, the CDR3 is TGTGCCAGCAGCCACCCGCAAGGAGCCTACGAGCAGTACTTC.

This rearrangement joins TRBV19 to TRBJ2-3; no definite D call. The CDR3 covers 14 residues. Germline-derived CDR1 and CDR2 are LNHDA and SQIVND (reference sequence). Trimming pared 5 bases from V and 2 bases from J, leaving 11 bases between. CDR3 protein: CASSLNSYTDTQYF. DNA for the CDR3: TGTGCCAGTAGTTTAAACAGCTACACAGATACGCAGTATTTT.

The J gene is TRBJ1-1, the V gene TRBV18; D may be TRBD1 (5 bases). CDR1 and CDR2 from the germline V gene are KGHSH and LQKENI. The V gene lost 0 bases and the J gene lost 4 bases, with 9 bases spanning the gap. CDR3 length equals 14 residues. The CDR3 DNA sequence: TGTGCCAGCTCACCACCGTGGGGGAGCACTGAAGCTTTCTTT. Its protein product is CASSPPWGSTEAFF.

The V and J genes are TRBV5-4 and TRBJ2-1; D is possibly TRBD1 (8 bases). CDR1 is SGHNT, CDR2 YYREEE, per germline (reference sequence). The CDR3 totals 15 residues. V was trimmed by 4 bases and J by 7 bases, leaving 18 bases between them. The chain's CDR3 is CASSRRTGRVNEQFF. CDR3 nucleotide sequence: TGTGCCAGCAGCCGCAGGACAGGGAGGGTGAATGAGCAGTTCTTC.

This rearrangement joins TRBV6-2 or TRBV6-3 to TRBJ2-1; 9 bases agree with TRBD1. The trim removed 2 bases at V and 10 bases at J, leaving 15 bases unmatched. The germline CDR1 and CDR2 sequences are MNHEY and SVGEGT. The length of the CDR3 is 17 residues. This CDR3 reads CASSYESAGTGNREQFF. The CDR3 coding sequence is TGTGCCAGCAGTTACGAATCCGCCGGGACAGGGAACCGGGAGCAGTTCTTC.

The chain links TRBV29-1 to TRBJ2-7; a weak D match, TRBD1 (6 bases). The germline CDR1 and CDR2 sequences are SQVTM and ANQGSEA. This CDR3 comprises 12 residues. V dropped 7 bases and J dropped 3 bases, with 13 bases sitting between them. DNA of the CDR3: TGCAGCGGCCGGACAGATATCTACGAGCAGTACTTC. Amino acid sequence: CSGRTDIYEQYF.